This T cell receptor (beta chain) was observed in a study of blood T cell repertoires in COVID-19. Study in general: Italy, Spain and the United States were the sources of the convalescent and acute COVID-19 samples. The analysed material was cDNA or gDNA that came from T cells, B-cell-depleted T cells, or PBMCs.

Trimming took off 5 bases at V and 8 bases at J, with 17 bases between the two ends. Germline CDR1 and CDR2: SGHRS and YFSETQ. This CDR3 is 15 amino acids long. TCRdb's copy holds only in-frame clones and misses some; the assay was immunoSEQ multiplex PCR. The sample has 250,000 to 350,000 clones, about 89% seen once. Patients of the Seattle cohort, enrolled during active infection, were followed longitudinally. The TCR sequence derives from a woman aged 25 to 39 with COVID-19, enrolled during active disease. The chain employs TRBV5-1 and TRBJ1-6, with a weak D call TRBD1 (5 bases). Sequencing input: peripheral blood. The CDR3 region has the DNA TGCGCCAGCAGGGCCGCCCCAGGGAATGATTCACCCCTCCACTTT. Translated, it gives CASRAAPGNDSPLHF.